This TCR beta chain is from a study of T-cell memory formation after mild COVID-19. Study-level information: Clusters were largely donor specific.

There are 15 residues in the CDR3. In germline, CDR1 is MNHEY, CDR2 SVGEGT. V lost 8 bases and J lost 0, with 14 bases in between. TCRdb re-derived calls from the 5' RACE reads in MiXCR, one entry per CDR3 protein. The sample yields roughly 560,000 distinct CDR3 sequences, roughly 22% seen once. The clonotype was recovered from an adult woman who had mild COVID-19 (a few samples of this study predate the infection). Cell type and time point are not known. Sequenced sample: PBMCs or a T cell subset sorted from them (not recorded which). V and J are TRBV6-2 or TRBV6-3 and TRBJ1-5, with D tentatively TRBD1 (5 bases). The CDR3 DNA reads TGTGCCAGCGGGGCCCTACGGAATAGCAATCAGCCCCAGCATTTT. Translating gives CASGALRNSNQPQHF.